Following are 15 T cell receptor beta chains from one sample sequenced in a study of tumour-infiltrating T cells in Burkitt lymphoma. This table comes from immunoSEQ multiplex PCR, and its TCRdb copy is limited to in-frame clones, with some not included. The sample lists 2,500 to 3,000 clones; roughly three quarters were seen once. Sequences were obtained from tumor tissue. Receptor source: a human donor with diffuse large B-cell lymphoma.

The chain links TRBV6-7 to TRBJ2-7; D is possibly TRBD1 (5 bases). TRBV6-7 belongs to the ORF category, with a function that is uncertain. V shed 4 bases and J shed 0 bases, with 10 bases lying between them. The CDR3 covers 14 residues. CDR3 sequence: CASSSGKSSYEQYF. DNA for the CDR3: TGTGCCAGCAGTTCAGGGAAGAGCTCCTACGAGCAGTACTTC.

The chain employs TRBV7-9 and TRBJ2-3; tentative D call: TRBD2 (5 bases). The CDR3 loop spans 16 amino acids. V was trimmed by 2 bases and J by 0 bases, leaving 12 bases between them. Looked up from germline, CDR1 is SEHNR and CDR2 is FQNEAQ (reference sequence). The CDR3 reads CASSLRTDPSTDTQYF. In nucleotides, the CDR3 is TGTGCCAGCAGCTTACGGACTGACCCTAGCACAGATACGCAGTATTTT.

V is TRBV7-2 and J is TRBJ2-1; D not resolved. CDR1 SGHTA and CDR2 FQGNSA come from the germline V gene. The CDR3 is 14 amino acids. Trimming pared 3 bases from V and 2 bases from J, leaving 8 bases between. The CDR3 region is CASSFERTYNEQFF. The CDR3 bases are TGTGCCAGCAGCTTTGAAAGGACCTACAATGAGCAGTTCTTC.

The J gene is TRBJ2-3, the V gene TRBV11-1; no definite D call. The germline V and J ends were trimmed by 3 bases and 4 bases, with 8 bases remaining between them. This CDR3 spans 13 amino acids. Looked up from germline, CDR1 is SGHAT and CDR2 is FQDESV (reference sequence). The CDR3 coding sequence is TGTGCCAGCAGCTTGTGGGCAGCAGATACGCAGTATTTT. Amino acid sequence: CASSLWAADTQYF. Combining the CDR3 with reference TRBV11-1 and TRBJ2-3 gives the whole variable domain EAEVAQSPRYKITEKSQAVAFWCDPISGHATLYWYRQILGQGPELLVQFQDESVVDDSQLPKDRFSAERLKGVDSTLKIQPAELGDSAMYLCASSLWAADTQYFGPGTRLTVL.

This clone has a handful of counts. The chain combines TRBV4-1 with TRBJ2-2; TRBD2 agrees at 9 bases. With V trimmed by 4 bases and J by 3 bases, 12 bases remained unmatched. CDR3 length: 18 amino acids. The V gene's germline CDR1 is MGHRA and CDR2 YSYEKL. CDR3 sequence (DNA): TGCGCCAGCAGCCGCCTGTCGGTGACTAGCGGATACACCGGGGAGCTGTTTTTT. Residues: CASSRLSVTSGYTGELFF.

The V call is TRBV6-1, the J call TRBJ1-4, with D maybe TRBD1 (6 bases). CDR1 is MNHNS and CDR2 is SASEGT in the germline V gene. V was trimmed by 6 bases and J by 8 bases, leaving 16 bases between them. The CDR3 length is 14 residues. The CDR3, as DNA: TGTGCCAGCAGCGAAACAGGGCAGTGGGAAAAACTGTTTTTT. It codes for CASSETGQWEKLFF.

The chain joins TRBV18 to TRBJ1-1, with D possibly being TRBD1 (5 bases). The CDR3 loop spans 14 amino acids. CDR1 and CDR2 from the germline V gene are KGHSH and LQKENI. Trimming left V 4 bases short and J 11 bases short, with 20 bases between. In DNA, the CDR3 is TGTGCCAGCTCACAGGGACTTCTCCCGAGTCAGGCTTTCTTT. Amino acids: CASSQGLLPSQAFF. The whole variable domain, remainder taken from reference TRBV18 and TRBJ1-1, is NAGVMQNPRHLVRRRGQEARLRCSPMKGHSHVYWYRQLPEEGLKFMVYLQKENIIDESGMPKERFSAEFPKEGPSILRIQQVVRGDSAAYFCASSQGLLPSQAFFGQGTRLTVV.

The rearrangement uses TRBV7-2 and TRBJ2-3; D possibly corresponds to TRBD2 (6 bases). Per germline, CDR1 SGHTA and CDR2 FQGNSA. CDR3 length equals 13 residues. Trimming stripped 5 bases from V and 4 bases from J, with 10 bases between. CDR3 sequence reads: CASSAGSADTQYF. The CDR3 bases are TGTGCCAGCAGCGCCGGGAGTGCAGATACGCAGTATTTT.

CDR3 bases: TGTGCCAGCAGCTTTAATAATCAGCCCCAGCATTTT. Its translation: CASSFNNQPQHF. V and J are TRBV5-6 and TRBJ1-5; no reliable D call. The germline CDR1 and CDR2 sequences are SGHDT and YYEEEE. This CDR3 is 12 amino acids long. Trimming left V 2 bases short and J 4 bases short, with 4 bases between.

The rearrangement links TRBV1 to TRBJ1-4; TRBD1, as called in the table, went unchecked against the DNA. TRBV1 is described as a pseudogene. The CDR3 runs to 15 residues. CDR3 protein: CTSSHGTGEDEKLFF. The CDR3 bases are TGCACCAGCAGCCATGGGACAGGGGAGGATGAAAAACTGTTTTTT.

The J gene is TRBJ2-7, the V gene TRBV19; 11 positions match TRBD2. CDR3 length: 16 residues. Germline V gives CDR1 LNHDA, CDR2 SQIVND (reference sequence). V lost 5 bases, J lost 4 bases, and 10 bases stayed unmatched. CDR3 nucleotide sequence: TGTGCCAGTAGTTATATCACTAGCGGGAGTATTTACGAGCAGTACTTC. The encoded protein is CASSYITSGSIYEQYF. Filled out from reference TRBV19 and TRBJ2-7, the complete variable domain reads DGGITQSPKYLFRKEGQNVTLSCEQNLNHDAMYWYRQDPGQGLRLIYYSQIVNDFQKGDIAEGYSVSREKKESFPLTVTSAQKNPTAFYLCASSYITSGSIYEQYFGPGTRLTVT.

The chain employs TRBV5-4 and TRBJ2-3; TRBD2 agrees at 12 bases. CDR1 SGHNT and CDR2 YYREEE come from the germline V gene (reference sequence). With 4 bases clipped from V and 0 bases from J, the junction kept 12 bases outside the gene matches. The CDR3 sequence is 19 residues long. Here the CDR3 reads CASSGGLAGLPTSTDTQYF. The CDR3 coding sequence is TGTGCCAGCAGCGGGGGACTAGCGGGTTTACCTACTAGCACAGATACGCAGTATTTT.

The gene calls are TRBV7-9 and TRBJ2-1; D may correspond to TRBD1 or TRBD2 (5 bases each). This CDR3 comprises 11 residues. Germline CDR1 SEHNR, CDR2 FQNEAQ (reference sequence). V lost 3 bases and J lost 10, with 7 bases in between. The CDR3 here is CASSFWDEQFF. The CDR3 nucleotides are TGTGCCAGCAGCTTTTGGGACGAGCAGTTCTTC. The full variable domain, rest sourced from reference TRBV7-9 and TRBJ2-1, is DTGVSQNPRHKITKRGQNVTFRCDPISEHNRLYWYRQTLGQGPEFLTYFQNEAQLEKSRLLSDRFSAERPKGSFSTLEIQRTEQGDSAMYLCASSFWDEQFFGPGTRLTVL.

This clone was seen only a few times. The rearrangement joins TRBV6-6 to TRBJ1-3, with no clear D. CDR3 length: 13 residues. V was trimmed by 10 bases and J by 4 bases, leaving 14 bases between them. Germline V lookup: CDR1 MNHNY, CDR2 SVGAGI (reference sequence). The CDR3 DNA reads TGTGCCATCTCAGCCGAAGTCGGAAACACCATATATTTT. Translated: CAISAEVGNTIYF.

This sequence joins TRBV4-1 and TRBJ2-3; TRBD2 might be the D (6 bases). CDR3 length: 17 residues. V was trimmed by 2 bases and J by 2 bases, leaving 17 bases between them. CDR1 and CDR2 (germline): MGHRA, YSYEKL. The CDR3 loop is CASSQSPGGEPTDTQYF. In DNA, the CDR3 is TGCGCCAGCAGCCAATCCCCTGGCGGGGAACCCACAGATACGCAGTATTTT.